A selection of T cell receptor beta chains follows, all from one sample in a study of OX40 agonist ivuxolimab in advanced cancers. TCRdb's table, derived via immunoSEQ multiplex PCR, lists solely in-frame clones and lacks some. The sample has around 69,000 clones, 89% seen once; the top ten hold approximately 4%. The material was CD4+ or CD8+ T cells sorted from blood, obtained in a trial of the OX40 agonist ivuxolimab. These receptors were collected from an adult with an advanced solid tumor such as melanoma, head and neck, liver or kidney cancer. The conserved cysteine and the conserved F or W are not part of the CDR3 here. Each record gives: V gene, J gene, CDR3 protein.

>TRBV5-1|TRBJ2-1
ASSSATGDPYNEQF
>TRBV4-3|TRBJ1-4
ASSQDRTTNEKLF
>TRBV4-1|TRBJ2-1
ASSQDDREDEQF
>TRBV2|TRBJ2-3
ASSKDARTQY
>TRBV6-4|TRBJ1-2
ASSPDDMGYGYT
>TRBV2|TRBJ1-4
ASRELQGANEKLF
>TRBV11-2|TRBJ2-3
ASSLDGQSTDTQY
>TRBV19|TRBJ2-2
ASRAGQTNTGELF
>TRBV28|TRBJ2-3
ASSPGGGTDTQY
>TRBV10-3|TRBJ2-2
AIRQVANTGELF
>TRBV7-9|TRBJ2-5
ASSETQTKETQY
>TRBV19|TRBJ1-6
ASSSQGARNNSPLH
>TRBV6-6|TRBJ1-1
ASSYLTGGLNTEAF
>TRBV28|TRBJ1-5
ATGGHNQPQH
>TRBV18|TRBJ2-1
ASSPQGDPRNEQF
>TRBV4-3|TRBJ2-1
ASTQGLAGEVGNEQF
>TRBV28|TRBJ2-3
ASSPSELAEGADTQY
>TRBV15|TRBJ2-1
ATSRGGMSSYNEQF
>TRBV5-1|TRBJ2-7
ASSPDVYEQY
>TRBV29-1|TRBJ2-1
SGYRSSYNEQF
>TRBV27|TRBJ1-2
ASSRVGAGYGYT
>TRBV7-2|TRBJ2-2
ASSSRGGPSGELF
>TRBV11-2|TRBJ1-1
ASSPGGSTEAF
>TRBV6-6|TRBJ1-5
ASTWDGNQPQH
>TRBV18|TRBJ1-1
ASSSQGGSTEAF
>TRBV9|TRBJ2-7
ASSVEGTSGSYEQY
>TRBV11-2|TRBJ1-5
ASSLATVNQPQH
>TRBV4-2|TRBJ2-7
ASSQVTGDTYEQY
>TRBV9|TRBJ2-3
ASSDTGGGTDTQY
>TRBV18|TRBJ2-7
ASSSGQGNSYEQY
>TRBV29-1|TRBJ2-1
SVEDGDRGLNEQF
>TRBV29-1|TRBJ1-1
SVAGTGGAEATEAF
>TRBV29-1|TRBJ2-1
SVGGYNEQF
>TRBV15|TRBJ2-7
ATSRSAWVTSGRGGSYEQY
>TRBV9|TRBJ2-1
ASSPGGSSYNEQF
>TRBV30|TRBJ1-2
AWRPTGAGGYT
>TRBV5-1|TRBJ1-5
ASSADSSNQPQH
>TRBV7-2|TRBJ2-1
ASSPLQRMGEQF
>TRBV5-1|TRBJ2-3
ASSLEPSNTDTQY
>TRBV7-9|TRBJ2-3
ASSAPSGSRGTDTQY
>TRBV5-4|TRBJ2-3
ASSSGGAGTDTQY
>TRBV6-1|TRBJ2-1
ASSEGNEQF
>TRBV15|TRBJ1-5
ATSRSTGYSNQPQH
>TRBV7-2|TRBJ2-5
ASSLEGQETQY
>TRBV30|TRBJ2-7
AWSGLTGREQY
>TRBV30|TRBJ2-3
AWTPPGGTQY
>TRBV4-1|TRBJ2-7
ASSQDQGSYEQY
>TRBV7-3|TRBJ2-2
ASSPRITGELF
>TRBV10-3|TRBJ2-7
AIKGQGVYEQY
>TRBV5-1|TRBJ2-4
ASSHGTGRNIQY
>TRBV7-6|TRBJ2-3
ASSNRDNTDTQY
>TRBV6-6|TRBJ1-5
ASSSGQGNQPQH
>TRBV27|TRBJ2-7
ASSLTAFGARYEQY
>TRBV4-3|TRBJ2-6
ASSPGQAGANVLT